This TCR beta chain appears in the sequencing data of a study of tumor-infiltrating lymphocytes in primary liver carcinoma. The source of the blood RNA was unsorted whole blood, and germline DNA was extracted as well. For this clonotype: This sequence may be a read error, since a much larger clone differs from it by one base.

The CDR3 sequence is 14 residues long. V lost 6 bases, J lost 4 bases, and 15 bases lay in between. TCR beta cDNA came from 400 to 500 ng total RNA, primed with a constant-region primer. Three-round nested multiplex PCR performed with slightly modified ARM-PCR produced the TCR beta libraries. The opening two PCR rounds, about 11 cycles each, paired TRBV1-TRBV30 forward primers with a C-beta reverse primer. In TCRdb, the multiplex PCR reads were re-called with MiXCR into one record per CDR3 protein. The data show about 320,000 distinct CDR3 sequences, roughly 60% seen once. The V and J genes are TRBV12-3 or TRBV12-4 and TRBJ1-2; possible D gene TRBD1, 5 bases. What was sequenced was peripheral blood. The sequence derives from a man in his forties with primary liver carcinoma and hepatitis B virus infection. CDR3 DNA sequence: TGTGCCAGCAGGCTTCTCTCGGGGGGCTATGGCTACACCTTC. Its translation: CASRLLSGGYGYTF.